The 13 T cell receptor beta chains below come from one sample, sequenced in a study of T-cell reconstitution after alpha-beta-depleted transplantation in children (dated by TCRdb to 2016 to 2017). Preparation of the library involved PCR. Sequencing instrument: Illumina HiSeq 2500. TCR library preparation used molecular barcoding, with unique molecular identifiers applied to normalize quantification of the TCRbeta repertoire. The raw public reads went through TCRdb reprocessing: fastp at Q25, MiXCR clone calling, in-frame beta chains kept. CDR3 protein sequences are deduplicated, and each keeps its most common genes and DNA. The sample contains about 91,000 distinct CDR3 sequences, roughly 8% of them found a single time. 6.9% of the sample is in the top ten clones. The specimen was PBMCs from the stem cell graft donor, collected from the stem cell graft. These receptors originate from a human donor who donated a stem cell graft to a child with congenital amegakaryocytic thrombocytopenia.

This clonotype was picked up many times. The chain carries TRBV12-3 or TRBV12-4 and TRBJ2-2; D is possibly TRBD1 (5 bases). V lost 4 bases to trimming and J lost 6 bases, with 9 bases between them. The CDR3 is 13 amino acids. Written as DNA, the CDR3 is TGTGCCAGCAGTTCCACAGGATCCGGGGAGCTGTTTTTT. Protein: CASSSTGSGELFF.

There are many counts of this clonotype. The J gene is TRBJ2-7, the V gene TRBV9; unclear D gene. The V gene's germline CDR1 is SGDLS and CDR2 YYNGEE. This CDR3 comprises 14 residues. With 4 bases removed from V and 5 bases from J, the gap between germline ends came to 16 bases. CDR3 amino acids: CASSPHAEWDEQYF. The DNA of the CDR3 is TGTGCCAGCAGCCCCCATGCGGAGTGGGACGAGCAGTACTTC.

This sequence joins TRBV19 and TRBJ1-1; TRBD1 agrees at 7 bases. Germline trimming cut 7 bases from V and 3 bases from J; bases unmatched to any gene: 5. This CDR3 region has 13 residues. Germline CDR1 and CDR2: LNHDA and SQIVND (reference sequence). CDR3 coding DNA: TGTGCCAGTACACAGGGGTTTTACACTGAAGCTTTCTTT. It translates to CASTQGFYTEAFF.

The table lists this clonotype with many counts. The rearrangement joins TRBV12-3 or TRBV12-4 to TRBJ2-3; D might be TRBD2 (5 bases). This CDR3 has 15 residues. Between the trimmed V and J ends, which lost 4 bases and 1 base, there was a span of 12 bases. CDR3 DNA: TGTGCCAGCAGTTCTCGAGGTAGCGGCACAGATACGCAGTATTTT. Encoded protein: CASSSRGSGTDTQYF.

This clonotype was counted many times. The CDR3 coding sequence is TGTGCCAGCTTTGAAGTACTGGGTAGCAAGCAGTACTTC. Translation gives CASFEVLGSKQYF. The gene calls are TRBV7-2 and TRBJ2-7; D call uncertain. Germline V lookup: CDR1 SGHTA, CDR2 FQGNSA. Trimming cost V 8 bases and J 8 bases, with 19 bases left between them. The CDR3 is made up of 13 amino acids.

This clonotype occurred many times. This rearrangement joins TRBV12-3 or TRBV12-4 to TRBJ1-2, with unresolved D. The V end was cut by 2 bases, the J end by 2 bases, with 3 bases between. This CDR3 comprises 12 residues. The CDR3: CASSLQNYGYTF. In DNA form, the CDR3 reads TGTGCCAGCAGTTTACAGAACTATGGCTACACCTTC.

This clonotype was counted many times. V usage is TRBV20-1 and J usage is TRBJ1-1, with D uncertain. CDR1 is DFQATT and CDR2 is SNEGSKA in the germline V gene (reference sequence). V was pared by 5 bases and J by 2 bases, with 6 bases between. This CDR3 region has 11 residues. The CDR3 here is CSAGINTEAFF. DNA of the CDR3: TGCAGTGCTGGGATCAACACTGAAGCTTTCTTT.

Concerning this clonotype: A much larger clone differs by one base, so this may be a read error. The chain combines TRBV15 with TRBJ1-1; no firm D call. Germline assignment: CDR1 LNHNV and CDR2 YYDKDF (reference sequence). CDR3 length: 14 residues. CDR3 DNA sequence: TGTGCCGCCAGCAGAACCCGGGAGGGCACTGAAGCTTTCTTT. As protein: CAASRTREGTEAFF.

The chain joins TRBV3-1 to TRBJ2-7; 10 nucleotides match TRBD2. Looked up from germline, CDR1 is LGHDT and CDR2 is YNNKEL (reference sequence). The CDR3 is 16 amino acids. With 4 bases clipped from V and 0 bases from J, the junction kept 6 bases outside the gene matches. CDR3 amino acids: CASSPGLAANSYEQYF. The CDR3 nucleotides are TGTGCCAGCAGCCCCGGACTAGCGGCAAACTCCTACGAGCAGTACTTC.

Ten or more counts support this clonotype. The chain uses TRBV5-6 and TRBJ1-2, with 7 bases matching TRBD1. V was clipped by 0 bases and J by 1 base; unmatched bases: 9. The CDR3 loop spans 17 amino acids. Germline V lookup: CDR1 SGHDT, CDR2 YYEEEE. CDR3 protein: CASSLEAGGRGNYGYTF. The CDR3 DNA sequence: TGTGCCAGCAGCTTGGAGGCAGGGGGTAGGGGTAACTATGGCTACACCTTC.

This clonotype was recorded many times. The chain employs TRBV7-2 and TRBJ2-7, with 10 bases that match TRBD2. CDR1 and CDR2 from the germline V gene are SGHTA and FQGNSA. The CDR3 is 16 residues long. Trimming removed 5 bases from V and 0 bases from J; junction bases left unmatched: 7. CDR3 DNA sequence: TGTGCCAGCAGCCTTTCTAGCGGGGGTTTCTCCTACGAGCAGTACTTC. Its protein is CASSLSSGGFSYEQYF.

At least ten counts were recorded for this clonotype. The rearrangement uses TRBV29-1 and TRBJ2-1, with no clear D. V gave up 2 bases and J gave up 0 bases, with 11 bases separating them. In germline, CDR1 is SQVTM, CDR2 ANQGSEA. This CDR3 is 15 amino acids long. DNA of the CDR3: TGCAGCGTTGAATCCAGCAGGAACTCCTACAATGAGCAGTTCTTC. Translating it yields CSVESSRNSYNEQFF.

This clonotype was picked up many times. The genes are TRBV29-1 and TRBJ2-1; D perhaps matches TRBD1 (6 bases). Germline lookup yields CDR1 SQVTM and CDR2 ANQGSEA. The V end lost 3 bases, the J end lost 5 bases, and 11 bases lay between the germline ends. CDR3 size: 13 residues. The CDR3 DNA follows: TGCAGCGTTGAGGGGGCGGTAGACAATGAGCAGTTCTTC. This encodes CSVEGAVDNEQFF.